Presented here are 8 T cell receptor beta chains from one specimen sequenced in a study of T cells after yellow fever vaccination. TCRdb independently ran MiXCR on the 5' RACE reads; one entry per CDR3 protein. The table includes around 140,000 distinct CDR3 sequences, less than 9.5% detected once. Sequenced here: CD4+ T cells sorted from PBMCs, sampled 5 days after the yellow fever booster vaccination. The source is a man aged 30 to 39 who received the YFV17D yellow fever vaccine.

In this sample, this clonotype turned up many times. Here the CDR3 DNA reads TGCGCCAGCAGTTCGGGACTAGCGGGAGGGGTAAAGCAGTACTTC. It codes for CASSSGLAGGVKQYF. The rearrangement links TRBV5-1 to TRBJ2-7; TRBD2 agrees at 16 bases. CDR1 and CDR2 (germline): SGHRS, YFSETQ. J gave up 8 bases and V 5 bases, and 7 bases lay outside the gene matches. CDR3 length equals 15 residues.

This clonotype was seen at least ten times. The V call is TRBV20-1, the J call TRBJ2-5; 10 bases align to TRBD1. Germline CDR1 reads DFQATT; CDR2 reads SNEGSKA (reference sequence). V lost 3 bases and J lost 4; bases outside the gene matches: 8. The CDR3 runs to 15 residues. The CDR3 protein is CSASPGQGMLETQYF. Written as DNA, the CDR3 is TGCAGTGCTAGCCCGGGACAGGGGATGTTAGAGACCCAGTACTTC.

This clonotype was recorded at least ten times. The chain joins TRBV4-3 to TRBJ2-7; no definite D call. V was trimmed by 0 bases and J by 6 bases, leaving 6 bases between them. CDR3 length equals 12 residues. Germline-derived CDR1 and CDR2 are LGHNA and YSLEER. The CDR3 nucleotides read TGCGCCAGCAGCCAAGAACGATCCGAGCAGTACTTC. It translates to CASSQERSEQYF.

The chain couples TRBV18 to TRBJ2-7, with 11 bases aligning to TRBD1. The germline CDR1 and CDR2 sequences are KGHSH and LQKENI. The CDR3 is 13 residues long. The V and J ends lost 4 bases and 5 bases, in that order; junction bases with no gene match: 1. The CDR3 reads CASSRTGGDEQYF. DNA for the CDR3: TGTGCCAGCTCACGGACAGGGGGCGACGAGCAGTACTTC.

This clonotype has at least ten counts. This chain's CDR3 is CSARPGTSVYNEQFF. CDR3 sequence (DNA): TGCAGTGCTAGACCCGGGACTAGCGTCTACAATGAGCAGTTCTTC. V and J are TRBV20-1 and TRBJ2-1; TRBD2 matches at 10 bases. Germline trimming cut 2 bases from V and 3 bases from J; bases unmatched to any gene: 4. The germline CDR1 and CDR2 sequences are DFQATT and SNEGSKA (reference sequence). This CDR3 has 15 residues.

This clonotype was observed a few times. CDR3 coding DNA: TGTGCCAGCAGTTCGATGGCTCGGCGGCACCTCCAAGAGACCCAGTACTTC. Protein product: CASSSMARRHLQETQYF. The chain joins TRBV12-3 or TRBV12-4 to TRBJ2-5; D uncertain. The V end was cut by 4 bases, the J end by 1 base, with 19 bases between. The CDR3 is made up of 17 amino acids.

The DNA of the CDR3 is TGTGCCAGCAGCCAAGATCAGAAAGTCGGAGGGACTTACTACGAGCAGTACTTC. Protein product: CASSQDQKVGGTYYEQYF. This sequence joins TRBV4-2 and TRBJ2-7; TRBD2 is a possible D gene (6 bases). Germline V CDR1 and CDR2: LGHNA, YNFKEQ. The V end lost 0 bases, the J end lost 3 bases, and 21 bases lay between the germline ends. The CDR3 contains 18 residues.

This clonotype was detected a few times. V gene TRBV30 combines with J gene TRBJ1-2; D uncertain. The CDR3 is 12 residues long. Germline-derived CDR1 and CDR2 are GTSNPN and SVGIG (reference sequence). Trimming took 2 bases from V and 7 from J, leaving 11 bases between them. The CDR3 region is CAWSSSAGGYTF. CDR3 in DNA: TGTGCCTGGAGTTCGAGTGCCGGTGGCTACACCTTC.